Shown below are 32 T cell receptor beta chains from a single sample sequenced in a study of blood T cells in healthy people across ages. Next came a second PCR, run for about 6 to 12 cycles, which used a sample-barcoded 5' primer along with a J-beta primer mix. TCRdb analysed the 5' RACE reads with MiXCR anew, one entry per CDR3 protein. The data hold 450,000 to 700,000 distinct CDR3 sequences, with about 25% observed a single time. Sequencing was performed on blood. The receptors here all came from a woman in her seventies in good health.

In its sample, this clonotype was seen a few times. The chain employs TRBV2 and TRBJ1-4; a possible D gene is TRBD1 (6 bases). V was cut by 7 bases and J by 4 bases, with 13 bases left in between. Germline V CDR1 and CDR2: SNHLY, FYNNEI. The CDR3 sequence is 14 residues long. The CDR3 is CASTRGANNEKLFF. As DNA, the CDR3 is TGTGCCAGCACACGGGGGGCTAATAATGAAAAACTGTTTTTT. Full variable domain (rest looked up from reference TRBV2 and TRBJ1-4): EPEVTQTPSHQVTQMGQEVILRCVPISNHLYFYWYRQILGQKVEFLVSFYNNEISEKSEIFDDQFSVERPDGSNFTLKIRSTKLEDSAMYFCASTRGANNEKLFFGSGTQLSVL.

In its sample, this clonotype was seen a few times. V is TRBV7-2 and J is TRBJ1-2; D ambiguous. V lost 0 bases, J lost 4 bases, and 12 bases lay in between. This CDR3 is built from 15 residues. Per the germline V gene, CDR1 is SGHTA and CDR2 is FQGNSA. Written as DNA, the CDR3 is TGTGCCAGCAGCTTAGCCAAAACGAGCCCCTATGGCTACACCTTC. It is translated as CASSLAKTSPYGYTF.

The CDR3 protein is CSARPAGESYNEQFF. CDR3 in DNA: TGCAGTGCTAGACCAGCGGGGGAATCCTACAATGAGCAGTTCTTC. The genes are TRBV20-1 and TRBJ2-1; 8 nucleotides align to TRBD2. Germline CDR1 reads DFQATT; CDR2 reads SNEGSKA (reference sequence). The CDR3 has 15 residues. V lost 2 bases, J lost 1 base, and 4 bases stayed unmatched.

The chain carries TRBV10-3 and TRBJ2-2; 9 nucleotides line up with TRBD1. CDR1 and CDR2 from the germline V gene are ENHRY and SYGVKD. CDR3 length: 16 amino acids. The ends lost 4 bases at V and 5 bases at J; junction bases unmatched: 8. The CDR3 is CAISAHTGGVTGELFF. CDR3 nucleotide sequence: TGTGCCATCAGTGCCCATACAGGGGGCGTTACCGGGGAGCTGTTTTTT.

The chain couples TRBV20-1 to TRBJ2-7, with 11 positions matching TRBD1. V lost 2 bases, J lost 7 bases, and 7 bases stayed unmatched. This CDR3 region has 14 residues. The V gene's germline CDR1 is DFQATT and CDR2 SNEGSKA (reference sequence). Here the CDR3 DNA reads TGCAGTGCTAGAAGGGACAGGGGGTCGGAAGAGCAGTACTTC. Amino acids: CSARRDRGSEEQYF.

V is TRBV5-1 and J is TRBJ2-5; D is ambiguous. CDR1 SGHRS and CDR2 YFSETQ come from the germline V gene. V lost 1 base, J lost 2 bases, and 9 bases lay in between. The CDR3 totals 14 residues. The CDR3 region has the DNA TGCGCCAGCAGCTTGATGCAGCCACAAGAGACCCAGTACTTC. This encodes CASSLMQPQETQYF. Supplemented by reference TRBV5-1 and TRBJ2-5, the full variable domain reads KAGVTQTPRYLIKTRGQQVTLSCSPISGHRSVSWYQQTPGQGLQFLFEYFSETQRNKGNFPGRFSGRQFSNSRSEMNVSTLELGDSALYLCASSLMQPQETQYFGPGTRLLVL.

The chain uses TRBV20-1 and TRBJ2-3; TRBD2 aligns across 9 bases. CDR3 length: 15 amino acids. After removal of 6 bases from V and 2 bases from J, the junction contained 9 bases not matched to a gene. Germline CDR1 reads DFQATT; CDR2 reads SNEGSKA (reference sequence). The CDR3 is CSAPSPGLATDTQYF. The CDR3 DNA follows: TGCAGTGCCCCCTCGCCGGGACTAGCCACAGATACGCAGTATTTT.

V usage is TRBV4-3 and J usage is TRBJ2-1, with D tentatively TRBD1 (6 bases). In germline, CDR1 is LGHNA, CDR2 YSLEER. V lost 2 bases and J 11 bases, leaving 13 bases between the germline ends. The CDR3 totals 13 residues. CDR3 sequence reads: CASSQSVGQKQFF. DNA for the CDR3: TGCGCCAGCAGCCAAAGTGTCGGACAGAAGCAGTTCTTC.

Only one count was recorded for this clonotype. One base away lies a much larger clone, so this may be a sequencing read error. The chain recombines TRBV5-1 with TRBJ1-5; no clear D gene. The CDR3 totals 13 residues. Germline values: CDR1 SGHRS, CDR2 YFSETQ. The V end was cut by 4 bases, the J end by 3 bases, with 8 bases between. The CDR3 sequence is CASSPDLNQPQHF. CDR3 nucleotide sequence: TGCGCCAGCAGCCCAGACCTCAATCAGCCCCAGCATTTT.

The DNA of the CDR3 is TGTGCCAGCAGCTTAAGACAGGATAATTCACCCCTCCACTTT. Its protein product is CASSLRQDNSPLHF. The chain is built from TRBV7-8 and TRBJ1-6; D is perhaps TRBD1 (6 bases). The CDR3 has 14 residues. Trimming removed 2 bases from V and 5 bases from J, with 7 bases in between. From germline, CDR1 is SGHVS and CDR2 FQNEAQ.

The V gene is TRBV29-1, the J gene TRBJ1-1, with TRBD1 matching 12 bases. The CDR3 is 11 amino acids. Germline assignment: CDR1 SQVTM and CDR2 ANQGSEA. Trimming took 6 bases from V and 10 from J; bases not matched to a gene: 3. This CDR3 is CSVGQGAGAFF. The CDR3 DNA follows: TGCAGCGTGGGACAGGGGGCTGGAGCTTTCTTT.

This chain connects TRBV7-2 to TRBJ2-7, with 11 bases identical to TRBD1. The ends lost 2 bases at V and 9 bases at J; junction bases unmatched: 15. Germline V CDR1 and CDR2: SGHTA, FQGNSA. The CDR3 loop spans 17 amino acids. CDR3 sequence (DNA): TGTGCCAGCAGCTTATTCTATGTCAGGACAGGGGGCGCATCGCAGTACTTC. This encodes CASSLFYVRTGGASQYF.

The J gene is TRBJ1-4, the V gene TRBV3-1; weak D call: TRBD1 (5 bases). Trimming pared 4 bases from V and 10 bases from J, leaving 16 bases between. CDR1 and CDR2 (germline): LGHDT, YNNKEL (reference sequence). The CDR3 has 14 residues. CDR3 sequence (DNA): TGTGCCAGCAGCCTCAAGGGGTCTGACGGAAAACTGTTTTTT. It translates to CASSLKGSDGKLFF. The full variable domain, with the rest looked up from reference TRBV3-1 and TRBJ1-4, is DTAVSQTPKYLVTQMGNDKSIKCEQNLGHDTMYWYKQDSKKFLKIMFSYNNKELIINETVPNRFSPKSPDKAHLNLHINSLELGDSAVYFCASSLKGSDGKLFFGSGTQLSVL.

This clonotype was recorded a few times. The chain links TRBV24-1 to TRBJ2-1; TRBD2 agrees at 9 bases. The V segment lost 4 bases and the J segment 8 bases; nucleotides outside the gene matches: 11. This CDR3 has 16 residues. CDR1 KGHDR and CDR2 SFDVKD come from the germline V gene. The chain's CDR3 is CATSDSGTSPNHEQFF. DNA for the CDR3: TGTGCCACCAGTGACTCCGGGACTAGCCCCAATCATGAGCAGTTCTTC.

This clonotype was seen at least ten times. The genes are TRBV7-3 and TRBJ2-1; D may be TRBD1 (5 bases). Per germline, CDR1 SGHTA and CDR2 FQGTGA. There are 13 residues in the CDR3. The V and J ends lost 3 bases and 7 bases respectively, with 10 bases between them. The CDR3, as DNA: TGTGCCAGCAGCTTCACAGGTTTGAATGAGCAGTTCTTC. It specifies CASSFTGLNEQFF.

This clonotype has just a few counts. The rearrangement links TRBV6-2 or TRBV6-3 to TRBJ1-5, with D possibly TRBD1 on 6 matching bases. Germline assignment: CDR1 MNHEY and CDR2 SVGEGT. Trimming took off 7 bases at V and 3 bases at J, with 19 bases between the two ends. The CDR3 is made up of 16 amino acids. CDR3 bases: TGTGCCAGCACCACCTCATTCCGACAGGTCAATCAGCCCCAGCATTTT. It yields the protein CASTTSFRQVNQPQHF.

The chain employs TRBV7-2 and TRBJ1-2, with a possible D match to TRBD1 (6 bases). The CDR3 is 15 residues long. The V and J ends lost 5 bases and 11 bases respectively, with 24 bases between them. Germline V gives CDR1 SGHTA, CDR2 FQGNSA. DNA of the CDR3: TGTGCCAGCAGCCTTGGGGGGGCGGCCTATGGAGGTTACACCTTC. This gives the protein CASSLGGAAYGGYTF.

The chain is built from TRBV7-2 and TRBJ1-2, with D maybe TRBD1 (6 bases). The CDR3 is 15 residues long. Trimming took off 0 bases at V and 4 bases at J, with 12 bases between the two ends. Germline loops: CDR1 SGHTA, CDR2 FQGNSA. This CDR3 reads CASSLAQGISYGYTF. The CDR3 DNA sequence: TGTGCCAGCAGCTTAGCGCAGGGGATCTCCTATGGCTACACCTTC.

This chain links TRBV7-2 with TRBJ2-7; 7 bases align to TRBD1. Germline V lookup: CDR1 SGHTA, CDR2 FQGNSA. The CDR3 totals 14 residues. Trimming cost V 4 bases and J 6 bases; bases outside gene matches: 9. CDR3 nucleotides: TGTGCCAGCAGCTCCCGACAGGGAAATTTCGAGCAGTACTTC. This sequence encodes CASSSRQGNFEQYF.

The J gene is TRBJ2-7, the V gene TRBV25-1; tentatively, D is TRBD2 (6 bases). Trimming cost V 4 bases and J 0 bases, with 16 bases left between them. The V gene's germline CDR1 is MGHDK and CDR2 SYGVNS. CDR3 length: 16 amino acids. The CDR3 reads CASSGQGLRSSYEQYF. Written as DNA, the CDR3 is TGTGCCAGCAGTGGCCAGGGACTTAGGAGCTCCTACGAGCAGTACTTC.

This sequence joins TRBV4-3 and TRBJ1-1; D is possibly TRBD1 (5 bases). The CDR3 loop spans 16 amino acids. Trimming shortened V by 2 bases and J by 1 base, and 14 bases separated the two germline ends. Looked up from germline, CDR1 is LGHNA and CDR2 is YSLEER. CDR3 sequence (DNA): TGCGCCAGCAGCCAAATTCAGGGCGTCAGGAACACTGAAGCTTTCTTT. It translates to CASSQIQGVRNTEAFF.

CDR3 protein: CASSRRAPQKYF. DNA of the CDR3: TGTGCCAGCAGTCGAAGGGCTCCGCAGAAGTACTTC. The rearrangement joins TRBV12-3 or TRBV12-4 to TRBJ2-7; D gene ambiguous. V was trimmed by 5 bases and J by 11 bases, leaving 16 bases between them. CDR3 length: 12 residues.

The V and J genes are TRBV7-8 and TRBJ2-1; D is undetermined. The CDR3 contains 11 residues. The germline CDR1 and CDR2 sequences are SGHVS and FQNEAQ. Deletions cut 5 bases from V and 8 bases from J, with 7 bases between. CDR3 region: CASSDGHEQFF. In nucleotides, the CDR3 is TGTGCCAGCAGCGATGGGCATGAGCAGTTCTTC.

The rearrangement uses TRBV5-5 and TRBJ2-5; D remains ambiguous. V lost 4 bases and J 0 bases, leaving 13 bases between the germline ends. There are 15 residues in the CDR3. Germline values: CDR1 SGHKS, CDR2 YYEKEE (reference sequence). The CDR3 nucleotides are TGTGCCAGCAGCGATGCTCGTATGAACCAAGAGACCCAGTACTTC. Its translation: CASSDARMNQETQYF. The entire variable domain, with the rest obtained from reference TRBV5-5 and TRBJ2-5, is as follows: DAGVTQSPTHLIKTRGQQVTLRCSPISGHKSVSWYQQVLGQGPQFIFQYYEKEERGRGNFPDRFSARQFPNYSSELNVNALLLGDSALYLCASSDARMNQETQYFGPGTRLLVL.

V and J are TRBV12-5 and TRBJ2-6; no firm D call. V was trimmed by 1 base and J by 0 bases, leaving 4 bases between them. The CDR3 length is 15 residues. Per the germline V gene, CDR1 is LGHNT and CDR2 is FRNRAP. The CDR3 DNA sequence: TGTGCTAGTGGTTTGGGTAGCTCTGGGGCCAACGTCCTGACTTTC. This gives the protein CASGLGSSGANVLTF.

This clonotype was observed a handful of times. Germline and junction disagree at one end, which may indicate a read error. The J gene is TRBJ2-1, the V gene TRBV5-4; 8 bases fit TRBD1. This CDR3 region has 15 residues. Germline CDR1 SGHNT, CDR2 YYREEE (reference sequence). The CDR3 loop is CTSSPRQGSAPIPFF. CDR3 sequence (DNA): TGTACCAGCAGCCCTAGACAGGGGTCGGCCCCAATTCCGTTCTTC.

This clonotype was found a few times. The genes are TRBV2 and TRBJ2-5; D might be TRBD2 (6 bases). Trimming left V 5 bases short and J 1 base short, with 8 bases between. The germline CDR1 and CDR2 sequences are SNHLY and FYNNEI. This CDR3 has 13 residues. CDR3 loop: CASSPTSQETQYF. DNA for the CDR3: TGTGCCAGCAGTCCGACTAGCCAAGAGACCCAGTACTTC.

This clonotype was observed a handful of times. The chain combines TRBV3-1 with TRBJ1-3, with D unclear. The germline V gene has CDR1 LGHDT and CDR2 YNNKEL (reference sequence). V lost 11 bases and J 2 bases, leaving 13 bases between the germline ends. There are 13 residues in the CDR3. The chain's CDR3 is CASGGIAGNTIYF. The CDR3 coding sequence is TGTGCCTCTGGAGGGATTGCTGGAAACACCATATATTTT.

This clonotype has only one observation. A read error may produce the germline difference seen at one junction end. The CDR3 bases are TGCGCCAGCAGCTTGGGCACAGCCGGAAACACCACATATTTT. Translated: CASSLGTAGNTTYF. This sequence joins TRBV5-1 and TRBJ1-3; D gene uncertain. Looked up from germline, CDR1 is SGHRS and CDR2 is YFSETQ. The CDR3 has 14 amino acids.

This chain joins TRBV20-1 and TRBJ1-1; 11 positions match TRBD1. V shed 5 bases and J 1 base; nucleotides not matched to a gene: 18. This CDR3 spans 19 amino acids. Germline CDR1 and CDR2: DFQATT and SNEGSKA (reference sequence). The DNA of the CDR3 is TGCAGTGCTCCAGAAGAGTTGAGGACAGGGGGCATGTGGAACACTGAAGCTTTCTTT. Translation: CSAPEELRTGGMWNTEAFF.

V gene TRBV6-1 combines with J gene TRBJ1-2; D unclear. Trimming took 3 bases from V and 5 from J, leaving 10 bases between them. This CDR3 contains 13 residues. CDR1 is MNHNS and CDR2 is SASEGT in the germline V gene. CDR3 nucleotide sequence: TGTGCCAGCAGTGAGCGTCGCAGTTATGGCTACACCTTC. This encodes CASSERRSYGYTF.

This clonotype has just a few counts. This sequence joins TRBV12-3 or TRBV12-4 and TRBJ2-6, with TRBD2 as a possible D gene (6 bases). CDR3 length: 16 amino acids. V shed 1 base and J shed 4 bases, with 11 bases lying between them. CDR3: CASSLVPGRGANVLTF. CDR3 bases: TGTGCCAGCAGTTTAGTTCCGGGGAGGGGGGCCAACGTCCTGACTTTC.